This TCR beta chain derives from a study of cytomegalovirus exposure and HLA in healthy donors. Study outcomes and limitations: More clonal expansion characterized HLA-associated TCR beta chains than equally common others in a later analysis.

On this clone itself: The antigen is unknown.

The study ran its PCR with 60 Vbeta and 13 Jbeta primers. Measured with immunoSEQ multiplex PCR; TCRdb has only the in-frame clones, and not every one. There are about 150,000 clones in the sample; 65% to 85% occur only once, and approximately 7% lies in the top ten. The CDR3 has 15 amino acids. V was pared by 2 bases and J by 4 bases, with 6 bases of the junction left unmatched. Germline CDR1 is SGHNT and CDR2 is YYREEE (reference sequence). Healthy bone marrow donors formed the donor group. The chain uses TRBV5-4 and TRBJ1-2; 9 positions match TRBD1. The sequence derives from a middle-aged woman in good health and CMV-seropositive. The material sequenced was PBMCs. The CDR3: CASSLGQGPPYGYTF. CDR3 in DNA: TGTGCCAGCAGCTTAGGACAGGGGCCGCCCTATGGCTACACCTTC.